Listed below are T cell receptor beta chains from one sample, sequenced in a study of T-cell memory formation after mild COVID-19. TCRdb reanalysed the 5' RACE reads using MiXCR and keeps one entry per CDR3 protein. This sample has 280,000 or so distinct CDR3 sequences, with over 7% found just once. Sequenced input: PBMCs or a T cell subset sorted from them (not recorded which). Every receptor here comes from a man aged 18 to 30 who had mild COVID-19 (a few samples of this study predate the infection). Cell type and time point are not known. Each CDR3 is given with its conserved first and last residue. D genes are given only for firm matches. Clone size is shown for a subset of rows, as once, few, many or a class of expanded clone.

clone size,D gene,J gene,V gene,CDR3 DNA,CDR3 protein
few,-,TRBJ2-6,TRBV7-3,TGTGCCAGCAGCGGTGGGGCCAACGTCCTGACTTTC,CASSGGANVLTF
few,TRBD2,TRBJ2-1,TRBV4-2,TGTGCCAGCAGCCCCTATAGGAGGAGCGGGGGTCCATTGAGCTCCTACAATGAGCAGTTCTTC,CASSPYRRSGGPLSSYNEQFF
-,-,TRBJ2-5,TRBV7-7,TGTGCCAGCAGCGCCAACGGACCGAGGGAGACCCAGTACTTC,CASSANGPRETQYF
-,-,TRBJ2-7,TRBV4-1,TGCGCCAGCAGCCAAGATTTCGGCAGATCCTACGAGCAGTACTTC,CASSQDFGRSYEQYF
many,-,TRBJ2-5,TRBV20-1,TGCAGTGCTAGTCGACAGTCCGCGGAGACCCAGTACTTC,CSASRQSAETQYF
-,-,TRBJ1-2,TRBV6-6,TGTGCCAGCACCCAAGGAGGGGGACCCTATGGCTACACCTTC,CASTQGGGPYGYTF
-,-,TRBJ1-1,TRBV29-1,TGCAGCGTGGAACGGAGATTGAACACTGAAGCTTTCTTT,CSVERRLNTEAFF
-,-,TRBJ1-2,TRBV5-1,TGCGCCAGCAGTACGGTCCAGGGCAATGGCTACACCTTC,CASSTVQGNGYTF
-,-,TRBJ2-7,TRBV7-9,TGTGCCAGCAGCTTATCCGCCAGTGCCTACGAGCAGTACTTC,CASSLSASAYEQYF
-,TRBD1,TRBJ1-2,TRBV19,TGTGCCAGTACCTACGGACAGGGAAACGGCTACACCTTC,CASTYGQGNGYTF
few,-,TRBJ2-5,TRBV5-6,TGTGCCAGCAGCAACGGTGGGGTGACGGAGACCCAGTACTTC,CASSNGGVTETQYF
-,TRBD1,TRBJ1-1,TRBV4-2,TGTGCCAGCAGCCAATCCGAAGGGGACAGCTCGAACACTGAAGCTTTCTTT,CASSQSEGDSSNTEAFF
many,TRBD2,TRBJ2-3,TRBV4-3,TGCGCCAGCAGCCAAGATCTCAGCGGGGTCAGCACAGATACGCAGTATTTT,CASSQDLSGVSTDTQYF
few,TRBD1,TRBJ2-3,TRBV7-9,TGTGCCAGCAGCCCCTACCAGGGGGCGACAGATACGCAGTATTTT,CASSPYQGATDTQYF
-,-,TRBJ2-1,TRBV6-2/TRBV6-3,TGTGCCAGCAAGGGACGTTACAATGAGCAGTTCTTC,CASKGRYNEQFF
few,-,TRBJ2-1,TRBV7-9,TGTGCCAGCAGCTCCGGTAATGATGGGCAGTTCTTC,CASSSGNDGQFF
many,-,TRBJ2-7,TRBV7-2,TGTGCCAGCAGCTTAGATCGCCCCTCCCGGGAGCAGTACTTC,CASSLDRPSREQYF
few,TRBD1,TRBJ2-3,TRBV12-3/TRBV12-4,TGTGCCAGCAGTTTAGGGCAGACAGGGGAGGCAGATACGCAGTATTTT,CASSLGQTGEADTQYF
many,-,TRBJ2-2,TRBV9,TGTGCCAGCAGCCCAAGGGACAAGCCCGGGAGCACCGGGGAGCTGTTTTTT,CASSPRDKPGSTGELFF
many,-,TRBJ1-5,TRBV7-8,TGTGCCAGCAGCATCAGTGGGCAGCCCCAGCATTTT,CASSISGQPQHF
-,-,TRBJ2-7,TRBV15,TGTGCCACCAGCAGAGATGTAGGCACGTTCTACGAGCAGTACTTC,CATSRDVGTFYEQYF
few,-,TRBJ1-3,TRBV7-9,TGTGCCAGCAGCCGGGGCGGGATCTCTGGAAACACCATATATTTT,CASSRGGISGNTIYF
-,TRBD1,TRBJ2-7,TRBV7-8,TGTGCCAGCAGCCCTTCCGGGACAGGGGGTTACGAGCAGTACTTC,CASSPSGTGGYEQYF
few,-,TRBJ2-3,TRBV7-2,TGTGCCAGCAGCCTGTATAGCGGTACAGATACGCAGTATTTT,CASSLYSGTDTQYF
-,TRBD1,TRBJ1-2,TRBV20-1,TGCAGTGCTCAGACAGGGGGTAACTATGGCTACACCTTC,CSAQTGGNYGYTF
few,TRBD1,TRBJ2-7,TRBV13,TGTGCCAGCAGCTCATTCGGGACAGGCGAAACCTACGAGCAGTACTTC,CASSSFGTGETYEQYF
few,-,TRBJ2-2,TRBV3-1,TGTGCCAGCAGCCATCTAGCGACCGGGGAGCTGTTTTTT,CASSHLATGELFF
many,-,TRBJ2-1,TRBV10-3,TGTGCCATCAGTGAGGATCGCTCCTACAATGAGCAGTTCTTC,CAISEDRSYNEQFF
few,-,TRBJ1-2,TRBV15,TGTGCCACCAGCAGAGATGGCCAGCCCCACTATGGCTACACCTTC,CATSRDGQPHYGYTF
few,TRBD1,TRBJ1-2,TRBV6-5,TGTGCCAGCAGTTACTCGCCGGACAGGGTGAATGGCTACACCTTC,CASSYSPDRVNGYTF
few,-,TRBJ2-3,TRBV2,TGTGCCAGCAGTGGGGGGCCTAGCGGTAGCACAGATACGCAGTATTTT,CASSGGPSGSTDTQYF
few,-,TRBJ1-5,TRBV4-1,TGCGCCAGCAGCCCACCTAACGCTCCGGGCAATCAGCCCCAGCATTTT,CASSPPNAPGNQPQHF
-,TRBD2,TRBJ2-3,TRBV7-9,TGTGCCAGCAACCCGACAGGGACTCTAGCGGGGGGGATCACAGATACGCAGTATTTT,CASNPTGTLAGGITDTQYF
few,-,TRBJ2-5,TRBV27,TGTGCCAGCAGTTTTTCCCTCGGGGGGGCACAGGGGGAGACCCAGTACTTC,CASSFSLGGAQGETQYF
many,TRBD2,TRBJ2-7,TRBV7-2,TGTGCCAGCAGCTCCAGGACTAGCGGGGGGCGCTACGAGCAGTACTTC,CASSSRTSGGRYEQYF
-,-,TRBJ1-5,TRBV5-1,TGCGCCAGCAGCTTGGGTCAAGATAGCAATCAGCCCCAGCATTTT,CASSLGQDSNQPQHF
few,-,TRBJ1-6,TRBV20-1,TGCAGTGCTGGGGGATTGGAGCCAAATTCACCCCTCCACTTT,CSAGGLEPNSPLHF
few,-,TRBJ1-1,TRBV4-2,TGTGCCAGCAGCCATATGGGCCCCGGCGGATATTACATGAACACTGAAGCTTTCTTT,CASSHMGPGGYYMNTEAFF
-,TRBD1,TRBJ1-2,TRBV7-2,TGTGCCAGCAGCTCGCCGGGACAGGGATTCTATAGCTACACCTTC,CASSSPGQGFYSYTF
-,TRBD2,TRBJ2-7,TRBV10-3,TGTGCCATCGAAAGCGGGGGCAGCTCCTACGAGCAGTACTTC,CAIESGGSSYEQYF
few,TRBD2,TRBJ2-7,TRBV7-6,TGTGCCAGCAGCTTAGTAGGCGGGGGGGATTCCTACGAGCAGTACTTC,CASSLVGGGDSYEQYF
many,TRBD2,TRBJ2-1,TRBV7-3,TGTGCCAGCAGCTTAACCATGGGACTAGCGGGGGAGGGCATGGGAGATGAGCAGTTCTTC,CASSLTMGLAGEGMGDEQFF
-,-,TRBJ2-3,TRBV7-2,TGTGCCAGCAGCTCCCGACTAAGCGGAGATACGCAGTATTTT,CASSSRLSGDTQYF
few,-,TRBJ1-4,TRBV12-3/TRBV12-4,TGTGCCAGCAAAGGTCAGGTTTGGGAAAAACTGTTTTTT,CASKGQVWEKLFF
few,TRBD1,TRBJ1-5,TRBV19,TGTGCCAGTAGTATAGTAAGAACAGGGGGATATCAGCCCCAGCATTTT,CASSIVRTGGYQPQHF
many,-,TRBJ2-1,TRBV5-1,TGCGCCAGCAGCTTGAGGGAAGGCGAGCAGTTCTTC,CASSLREGEQFF
-,-,TRBJ2-5,TRBV10-3,TGTGCCATCAGTGAGTCGCACGGGGACGCATGGGAGACCCAGTACTTC,CAISESHGDAWETQYF
few,TRBD1,TRBJ1-5,TRBV7-2,TGTGCCAGCAGCACTTGGGACAGGGGGCGTCAGCCCCAGCATTTT,CASSTWDRGRQPQHF
-,TRBD2,TRBJ2-1,TRBV20-1,TGCAGTGCTAGAGATATCCCGGCTAGCGGGGCTTCCAATGAGCAGTTCTTC,CSARDIPASGASNEQFF
few,TRBD1,TRBJ1-1,TRBV7-9,TGTGCCAGCAGCTCTACTGGGCGGACAGGGGACACTGAAGCTTTCTTT,CASSSTGRTGDTEAFF
-,-,TRBJ1-5,TRBV20-1,TGCAGTGCCCCGACAGGTCCCTGGGATCAGCCCCAGCATTTT,CSAPTGPWDQPQHF
-,-,TRBJ2-7,TRBV5-1,TGCGCCAGCAGCTACACCCCGGTGGGCTACGAGCAGTACTTC,CASSYTPVGYEQYF
-,TRBD1,TRBJ1-2,TRBV10-3,TGTGCCATCAGTAAGTCCTCGGGACAGGGGACCGGTAACTATGGCTACACCTTC,CAISKSSGQGTGNYGYTF
-,-,TRBJ1-1,TRBV10-2,TGCGCCAGCAGTGAGTCGACAGGCGGATGGAACACTGAAGCTTTCTTT,CASSESTGGWNTEAFF
few,-,TRBJ2-1,TRBV12-3/TRBV12-4,TGTGCCAGCAGTTTAAGGCAGGGGATATACAATGAGCAGTTCTTC,CASSLRQGIYNEQFF
-,-,TRBJ1-1,TRBV18,TGTGCCAGCTCACAGCTTAGGGGTCCGAACACTGAAGCTTTCTTT,CASSQLRGPNTEAFF
-,-,TRBJ2-5,TRBV7-2,TGTGCCAGCAGCCCCCCCAGGTTCCAGACCCAAAAAGAGACCCAGTACTTC,CASSPPRFQTQKETQYF
many,-,TRBJ1-6,TRBV7-6,TGTGCCAGCAGGACGAGGGCTAATAATTCACCCCTCCACTTT,CASRTRANNSPLHF
few,TRBD1,TRBJ1-2,TRBV12-3/TRBV12-4,TGTGCCAGCAGTCAGCCCGGACAGGGGGGAGGGTTAGGCTACACCTTC,CASSQPGQGGGLGYTF
many,TRBD1,TRBJ1-2,TRBV20-1,TGCAGTGCAGGACAGGGCTTTCTGGACTATGGCTACACCTTC,CSAGQGFLDYGYTF